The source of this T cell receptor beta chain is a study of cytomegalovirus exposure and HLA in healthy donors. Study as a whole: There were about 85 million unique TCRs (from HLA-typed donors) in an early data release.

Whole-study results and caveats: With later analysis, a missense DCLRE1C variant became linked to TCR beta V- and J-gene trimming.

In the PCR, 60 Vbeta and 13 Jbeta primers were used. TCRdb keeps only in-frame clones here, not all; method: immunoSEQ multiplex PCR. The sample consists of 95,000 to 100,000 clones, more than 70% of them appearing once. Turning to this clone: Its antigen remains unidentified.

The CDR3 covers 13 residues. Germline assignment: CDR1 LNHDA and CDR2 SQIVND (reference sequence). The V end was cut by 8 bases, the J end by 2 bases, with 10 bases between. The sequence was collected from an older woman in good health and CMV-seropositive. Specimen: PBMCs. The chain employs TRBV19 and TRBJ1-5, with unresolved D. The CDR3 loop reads CASQRRGNQPQHF. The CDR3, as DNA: TGTGCCAGTCAGCGACGGGGCAATCAGCCCCAGCATTTT.